Listed here is a single TCR beta chain. Compared with germline, one end of the junction differs, possibly owing to a read error. Amplification used 60 Vbeta primers and 13 Jbeta primers. Generated by immunoSEQ multiplex PCR, the TCRdb table keeps only in-frame clones and is missing some. This sample has 160,000 or so clones, with about four fifths found just once. This sample was taken from a study of cytomegalovirus exposure and HLA in healthy donors. Germline lookup yields CDR1 SGHNT and CDR2 YYREEE (reference sequence). This CDR3 region has 17 residues. The TCR was taken from a male donor in good health and CMV-seropositive. This chain joins TRBV5-4 and TRBJ2-4; 8 bases fit TRBD2. Sequencing was performed on PBMCs. This chain's CDR3 is CASSPPGGDVAKNSQYF. The CDR3 region has the DNA TGTGCCAGCAGCCCACCCGGGGGGGATGTAGCCAAAAACAGTCAGTACTTC.